The 6 T cell receptor beta chains below come from one sample, sequenced in a study of T-cell memory formation after mild COVID-19. TCRdb recomputed calls from the 5' RACE reads with MiXCR, one row per CDR3 protein. The repertoire consists of around 130,000 distinct CDR3 sequences, with approximately 15% occurring once and the leading ten covering 4% to 6%. The material sequenced was PBMCs or a T cell subset sorted from them (not recorded which). Every receptor here comes from a man younger than 35 who had mild COVID-19 (a few samples of this study predate the infection). Cell type and time point are not known.

The gene calls are TRBV7-9 and TRBJ2-7; D remains ambiguous. Deletions cut 5 bases from V and 5 bases from J, with 19 bases between. There are 15 residues in the CDR3. Germline-derived CDR1 and CDR2 are SEHNR and FQNEAQ (reference sequence). CDR3: CASSPSSVTNHEQYF. The CDR3 nucleotides read TGTGCCAGCAGCCCAAGCTCGGTAACGAACCACGAGCAGTACTTC.

The chain links TRBV20-1 to TRBJ2-2; TRBD2 matches at 8 bases. The germline V gene encodes CDR1 DFQATT and CDR2 SNEGSKA (reference sequence). J lost 3 bases, V lost 0 bases, and 6 bases had no gene match. The CDR3 sequence is 16 residues long. CDR3 protein: CSARDAGGHHTGELFF. In DNA form, the CDR3 reads TGCAGTGCTAGAGATGCGGGGGGTCACCACACCGGGGAGCTGTTTTTT.

In its sample, this clonotype was seen a few times. This sequence joins TRBV7-9 and TRBJ2-2; D gene ambiguous. The V end lost 3 bases, the J end lost 5 bases, and 10 bases lay between the germline ends. This CDR3 contains 14 residues. The germline V gene has CDR1 SEHNR and CDR2 FQNEAQ (reference sequence). The CDR3 spells CASSFLQTTGELFF. The CDR3 DNA reads TGTGCCAGCAGCTTTCTCCAGACTACCGGGGAGCTGTTTTTT.

This chain joins TRBV2 and TRBJ2-3; 9 bases are a match to TRBD2. J lost 4 bases, V lost 4 bases, and 6 bases had no gene match. The CDR3 loop spans 15 amino acids. Germline V gene lookup returns CDR1 SNHLY and CDR2 FYNNEI. The DNA for the CDR3 is TGTGCCAGCAGTGCAAGACTAGCGGTAGCAGATACGCAGTATTTT. Its translation: CASSARLAVADTQYF.

The sample holds many counts of this clonotype. The chain joins TRBV29-1 to TRBJ2-5; D perhaps matches TRBD1 (5 bases). Between the trimmed V and J ends, which lost 4 bases and 0 bases, there was a span of 6 bases. The CDR3 is 12 residues long. The V gene's germline CDR1 is SQVTM and CDR2 ANQGSEA. As DNA, the CDR3 is TGCAGCGTTGGACAGCACCAAGAGACCCAGTACTTC. Encoded protein: CSVGQHQETQYF.

On this clonotype itself: Mismatch with germline at one junction end may stem from a read error. The chain is built from TRBV4-2 and TRBJ1-2; D is unclear. The CDR3 extends over 14 amino acids. CDR1 and CDR2 (germline): LGHNA, YNFKEQ. For the CDR3, the DNA is TGTGCCAGCAGCCAAGCGCAGAACAATTATGGATACACCTTC. Translated: CASSQAQNNYGYTF.